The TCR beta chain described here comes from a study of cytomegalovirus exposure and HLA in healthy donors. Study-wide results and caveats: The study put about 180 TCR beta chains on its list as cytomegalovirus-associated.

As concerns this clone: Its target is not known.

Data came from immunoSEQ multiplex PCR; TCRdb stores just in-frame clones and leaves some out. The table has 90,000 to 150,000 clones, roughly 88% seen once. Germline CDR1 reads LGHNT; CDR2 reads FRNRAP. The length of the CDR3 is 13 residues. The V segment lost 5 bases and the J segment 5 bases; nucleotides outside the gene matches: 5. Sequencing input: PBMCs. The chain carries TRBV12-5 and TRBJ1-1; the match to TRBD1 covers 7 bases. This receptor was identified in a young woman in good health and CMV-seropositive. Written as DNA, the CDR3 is TGTGCTAGTGGTCCCGGGACAGAAACTGAAGCTTTCTTT. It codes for CASGPGTETEAFF.